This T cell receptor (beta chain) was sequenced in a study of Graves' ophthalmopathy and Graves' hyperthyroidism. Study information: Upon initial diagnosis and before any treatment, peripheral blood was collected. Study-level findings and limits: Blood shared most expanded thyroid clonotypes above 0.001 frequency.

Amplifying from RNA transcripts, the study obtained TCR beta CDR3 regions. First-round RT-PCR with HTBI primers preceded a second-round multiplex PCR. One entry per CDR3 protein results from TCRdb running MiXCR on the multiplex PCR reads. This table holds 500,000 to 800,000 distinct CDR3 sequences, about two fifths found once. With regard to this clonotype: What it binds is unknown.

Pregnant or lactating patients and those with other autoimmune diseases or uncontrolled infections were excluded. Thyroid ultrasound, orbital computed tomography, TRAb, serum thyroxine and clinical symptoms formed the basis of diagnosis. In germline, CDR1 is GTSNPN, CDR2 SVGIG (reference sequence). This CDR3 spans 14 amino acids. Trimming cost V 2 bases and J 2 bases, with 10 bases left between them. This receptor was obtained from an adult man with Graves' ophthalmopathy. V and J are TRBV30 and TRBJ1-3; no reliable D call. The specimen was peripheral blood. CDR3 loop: CAWSLHDPGNTIYF. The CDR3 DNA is TGTGCCTGGAGTCTCCATGATCCTGGAAACACCATATATTTT.